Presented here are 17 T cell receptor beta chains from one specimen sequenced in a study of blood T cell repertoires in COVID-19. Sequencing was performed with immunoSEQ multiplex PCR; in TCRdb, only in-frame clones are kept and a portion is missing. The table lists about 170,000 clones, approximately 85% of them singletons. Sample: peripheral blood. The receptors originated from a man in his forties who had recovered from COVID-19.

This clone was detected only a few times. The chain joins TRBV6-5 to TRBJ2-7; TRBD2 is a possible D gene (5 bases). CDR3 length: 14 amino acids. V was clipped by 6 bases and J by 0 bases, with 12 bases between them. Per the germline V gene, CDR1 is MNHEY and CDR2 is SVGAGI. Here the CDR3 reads CASRKSGVSYEQYF. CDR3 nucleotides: TGTGCCAGCAGGAAAAGCGGAGTCTCCTACGAGCAGTACTTC.

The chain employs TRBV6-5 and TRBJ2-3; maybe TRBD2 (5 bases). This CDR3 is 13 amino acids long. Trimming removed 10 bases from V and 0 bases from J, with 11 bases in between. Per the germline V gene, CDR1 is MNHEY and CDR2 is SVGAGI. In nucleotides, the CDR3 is TGTGCCACCGCTAGCTCTAGCACAGATACGCAGTATTTT. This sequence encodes CATASSSTDTQYF.

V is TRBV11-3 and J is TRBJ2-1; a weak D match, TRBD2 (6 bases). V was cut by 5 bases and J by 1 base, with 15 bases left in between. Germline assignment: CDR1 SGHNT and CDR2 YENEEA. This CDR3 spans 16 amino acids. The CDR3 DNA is TGTGCCAGCAGCCCGAGTCCGGGAGTATCCTACAATGAGCAGTTCTTC. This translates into CASSPSPGVSYNEQFF.

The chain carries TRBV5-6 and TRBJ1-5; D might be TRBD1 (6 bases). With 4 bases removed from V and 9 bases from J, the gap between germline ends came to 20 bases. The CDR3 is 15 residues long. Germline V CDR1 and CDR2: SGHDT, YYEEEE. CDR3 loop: CASSRGEGVGWPQHF. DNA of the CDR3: TGTGCCAGCAGCCGTGGCGAGGGGGTAGGTTGGCCCCAGCATTTT.

The CDR3 region is CASSLGQKIEAFF. CDR3 bases: TGTGCCAGCAGCCTAGGACAGAAGATTGAAGCTTTCTTT. This sequence joins TRBV28 and TRBJ1-1; D is possibly TRBD1 (6 bases). The V gene lost 6 bases and the J gene lost 7 bases, with 15 bases spanning the gap. CDR3 length: 13 residues. In germline, CDR1 is MDHEN, CDR2 SYDVKM.

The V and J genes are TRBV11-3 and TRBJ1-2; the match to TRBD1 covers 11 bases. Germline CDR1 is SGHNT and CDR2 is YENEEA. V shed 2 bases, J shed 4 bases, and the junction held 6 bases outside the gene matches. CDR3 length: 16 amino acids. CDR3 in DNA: TGTGCCAGCAGCTTAATTAGGACAGGGGGCCTCTATGGCTACACCTTC. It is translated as CASSLIRTGGLYGYTF.

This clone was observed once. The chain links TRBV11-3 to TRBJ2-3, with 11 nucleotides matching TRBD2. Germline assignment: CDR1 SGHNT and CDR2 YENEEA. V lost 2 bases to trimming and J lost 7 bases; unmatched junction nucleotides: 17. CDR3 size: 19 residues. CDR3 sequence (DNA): TGTGCCAGCAGCTTAACCCGCTACGCCTCTAGCGGGGGGCCCCATACGCAGTATTTT. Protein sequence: CASSLTRYASSGGPHTQYF.

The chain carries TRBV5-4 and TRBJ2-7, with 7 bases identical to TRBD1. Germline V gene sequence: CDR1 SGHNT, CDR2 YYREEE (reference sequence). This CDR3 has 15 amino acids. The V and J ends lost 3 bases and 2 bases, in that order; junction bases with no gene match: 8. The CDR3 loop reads CASSSARQGPYEQYF. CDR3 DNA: TGTGCCAGCAGCTCCGCGAGACAGGGACCCTACGAGCAGTACTTC.

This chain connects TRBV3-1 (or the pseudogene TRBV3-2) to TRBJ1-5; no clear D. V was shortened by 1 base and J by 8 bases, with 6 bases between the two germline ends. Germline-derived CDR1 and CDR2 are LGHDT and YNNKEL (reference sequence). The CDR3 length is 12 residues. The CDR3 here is CASSQGSEPQHF. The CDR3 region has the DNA TGTGCCAGCAGCCAAGGTTCGGAGCCCCAGCATTTT.

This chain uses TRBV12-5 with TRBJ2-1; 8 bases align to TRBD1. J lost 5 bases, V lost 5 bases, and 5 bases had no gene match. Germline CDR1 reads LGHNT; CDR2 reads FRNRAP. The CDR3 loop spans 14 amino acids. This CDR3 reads CASGPGQGNNEQFF. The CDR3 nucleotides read TGTGCTAGTGGTCCTGGACAGGGTAACAATGAGCAGTTCTTC.

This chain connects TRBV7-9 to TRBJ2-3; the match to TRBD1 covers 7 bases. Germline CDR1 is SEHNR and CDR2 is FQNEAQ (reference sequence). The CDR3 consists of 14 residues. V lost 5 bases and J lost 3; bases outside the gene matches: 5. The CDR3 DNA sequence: TGTGCCAGCAGCCTCCGACAGGGAACAGATACGCAGTATTTT. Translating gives CASSLRQGTDTQYF.

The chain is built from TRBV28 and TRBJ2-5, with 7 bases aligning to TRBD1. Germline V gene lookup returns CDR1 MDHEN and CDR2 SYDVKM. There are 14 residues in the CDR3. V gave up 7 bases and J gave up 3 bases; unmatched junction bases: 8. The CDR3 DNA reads TGTGCCAGCAAAATGGTCGGGACAGAAGAGACCCAGTACTTC. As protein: CASKMVGTEETQYF.

The CDR3 sequence is CASSPSVLRYNEQFF. CDR3 DNA sequence: TGTGCCAGCAGTCCCTCCGTGCTGAGATACAATGAGCAGTTCTTC. The chain employs TRBV27 and TRBJ2-1; D is unclear. Trimming cost V 5 bases and J 4 bases, with 15 bases left between them. The CDR3 consists of 15 residues. Germline lookup yields CDR1 MNHEY and CDR2 SMNVEV (reference sequence).

The CDR3 nucleotides read TGTGCCACCAGTGAAACGGGACAGCCGGACGAGCAGTACTTC. It is translated as CATSETGQPDEQYF. This rearrangement joins TRBV24-1 to TRBJ2-7, with 7 bases aligning to TRBD1. The CDR3 length is 14 residues. The V gene end was trimmed by 4 bases and the J gene end by 5 bases; junction bases not matched to a gene: 7. Germline V lookup: CDR1 KGHDR, CDR2 SFDVKD.

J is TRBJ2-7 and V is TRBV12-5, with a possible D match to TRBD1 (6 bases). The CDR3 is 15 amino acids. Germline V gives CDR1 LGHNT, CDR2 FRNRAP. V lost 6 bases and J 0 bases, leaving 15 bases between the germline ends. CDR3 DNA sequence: TGTGCTAGTGGGTCCGGGACACTAAACTCCTACGAGCAGTACTTC. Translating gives CASGSGTLNSYEQYF.

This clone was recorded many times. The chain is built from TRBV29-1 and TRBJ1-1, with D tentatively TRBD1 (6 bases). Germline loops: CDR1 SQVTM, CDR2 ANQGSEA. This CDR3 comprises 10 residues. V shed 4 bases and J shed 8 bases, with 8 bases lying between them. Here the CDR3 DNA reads TGCAGCGTTGTGGGGACAGAAGCTTTCTTT. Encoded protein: CSVVGTEAFF.

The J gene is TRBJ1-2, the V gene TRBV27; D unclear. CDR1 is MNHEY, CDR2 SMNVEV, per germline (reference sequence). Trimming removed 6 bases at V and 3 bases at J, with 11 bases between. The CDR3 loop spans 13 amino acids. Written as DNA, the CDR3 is TGTGCCAGCAGCCAAACACAGTACTATGGCTACACCTTC. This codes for CASSQTQYYGYTF.